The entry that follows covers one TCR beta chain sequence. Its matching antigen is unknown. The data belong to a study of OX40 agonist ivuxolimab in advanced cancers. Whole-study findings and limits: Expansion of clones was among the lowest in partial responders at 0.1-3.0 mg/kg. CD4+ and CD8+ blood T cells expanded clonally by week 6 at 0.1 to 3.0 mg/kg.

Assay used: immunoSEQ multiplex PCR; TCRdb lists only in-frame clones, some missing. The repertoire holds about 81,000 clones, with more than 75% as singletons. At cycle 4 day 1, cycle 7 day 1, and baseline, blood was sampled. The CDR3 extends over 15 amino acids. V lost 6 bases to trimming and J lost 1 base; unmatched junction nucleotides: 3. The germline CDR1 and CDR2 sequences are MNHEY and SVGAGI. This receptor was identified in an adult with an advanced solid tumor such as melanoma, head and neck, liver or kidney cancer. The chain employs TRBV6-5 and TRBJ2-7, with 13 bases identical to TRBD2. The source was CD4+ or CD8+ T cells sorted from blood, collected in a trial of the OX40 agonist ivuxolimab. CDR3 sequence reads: CASSSTSGGSYEQYF. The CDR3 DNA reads TGTGCCAGCAGCTCGACTAGCGGGGGGTCCTACGAGCAGTACTTC.